The clone carrying this T cell receptor (beta chain) was picked up many times. What it recognizes is unknown. These data are taken from a study of identical twins. Whole-study results and caveats: Abundant beta clonotypes from cord blood bore fewer insertions; memory repertoires lacked this pattern.

Healthy Caucasians alone served as donors. TCRdb independently ran MiXCR on the 5' RACE reads; one entry per CDR3 protein. The sample consists of about 260,000 distinct CDR3 sequences, 5.5% to 7% of them appearing once. These records were also assigned to another study, of yellow fever vaccine responses in identical twins.

The sequence derives from a woman aged 18-29 years in good health. The sequencing sample was made of memory (CD45RO+) T cells sorted from blood.

Written as DNA, the CDR3 is TGTGCCAGCAGCGTAGCGGGACTAGCCCAGCCCGTGAACTACGAGCAGTACTTC. It encodes CASSVAGLAQPVNYEQYF. The rearrangement links TRBV9 to TRBJ2-7, with TRBD2 matching 9 bases. Germline V gives CDR1 SGDLS, CDR2 YYNGEE. J was trimmed by 3 bases and V by 0 bases; bases with no gene match: 13. This CDR3 has 18 residues.